Each of the 14 T cell receptor beta chains below was sequenced from the same sample in a study of brain T cells in children with intractable seizures. Here immunoSEQ multiplex PCR was the method, and the copy in TCRdb shows in-frame clones only, minus some. The sample comprises fewer than 150,000 clones, around 94% of which are singletons, and 3.8% rests with the top ten. Material: peripheral blood, obtained at surgery. All receptors derive from a boy in the first two years of life with hemimegalencephaly and intractable seizures.

The chain couples TRBV3-1 (or the pseudogene TRBV3-2) to TRBJ2-5; D is perhaps TRBD1 (7 bases). V was pared by 3 bases and J by 5 bases, with 10 bases between. This CDR3 is 13 amino acids long. Germline lookup yields CDR1 LGHDT and CDR2 YNNKEL (reference sequence). The CDR3: CASSQEGAETQYF. CDR3 DNA sequence: TGTGCCAGCAGCCAGGAGGGGGCCGAGACCCAGTACTTC.

The rearrangement uses TRBV10-3 and TRBJ2-7, with D perhaps TRBD2 (5 bases). Per the germline V gene, CDR1 is ENHRY and CDR2 is SYGVKD. V gave up 1 base and J gave up 7 bases, with 14 bases separating them. This CDR3 spans 14 amino acids. The chain's CDR3 is CAISEFMMRVEQYF. CDR3 DNA: TGTGCCATCAGTGAGTTTATGATGAGGGTGGAGCAGTACTTC.

This chain joins TRBV6-5 and TRBJ1-4; 10 nucleotides agree with TRBD1. This CDR3 region has 14 residues. Germline CDR1 MNHEY, CDR2 SVGAGI. The V and J ends lost 5 bases and 7 bases, in that order; junction bases with no gene match: 4. The CDR3 protein is CASSPRDRGEKLFF. DNA for the CDR3: TGTGCCAGCAGTCCCCGGGACAGGGGTGAAAAACTGTTTTTT.

The chain combines TRBV21-1 with TRBJ2-7; TRBD2 is taken as the D call from the table, unchecked against the DNA. TRBV21-1 is termed a pseudogene. The CDR3 totals 16 residues. CDR3 region: CASSKPWREDTYEQYF. CDR3 DNA sequence: TGTGCCAGCAGCAAACCTTGGCGGGAGGACACCTACGAGCAGTACTTC.

This chain connects TRBV28 to TRBJ2-7; D not certain. The ends were cut back, 11 bases at V and 5 bases at J, with 13 bases in the middle. Per the germline V gene, CDR1 is MDHEN and CDR2 is SYDVKM. The CDR3 has 11 residues. CDR3 loop: CAANANHEQYF. DNA of the CDR3: TGTGCCGCCAACGCGAACCACGAGCAGTACTTC.

This sequence joins TRBV19 and TRBJ2-6; D gene ambiguous. Germline V gene sequence: CDR1 LNHDA, CDR2 SQIVND (reference sequence). V was shortened by 8 bases and J by 0 bases, with 2 bases between the two germline ends. The CDR3 loop spans 12 amino acids. The CDR3 protein is CASLSGANVLTF. CDR3 in DNA: TGTGCCAGTCTCTCTGGGGCCAACGTCCTGACTTTC.

This chain links TRBV7-2 with TRBJ2-7; TRBD1 matches 10 bases. The junction had 9 bases not matched to a gene; V was cut back by 5 bases and J by 5 bases. The germline CDR1 and CDR2 sequences are SGHTA and FQGNSA. The CDR3 extends over 15 amino acids. CDR3 bases: TGTGCCAGCAGCCTCGCCGGGACAGGGGCGGACGAGCAGTACTTC. Encoded protein: CASSLAGTGADEQYF.

This clone was counted a few times. The chain combines TRBV4-3 with TRBJ2-2, with TRBD2 as a possible D gene (5 bases). Trimming took off 0 bases at V and 3 bases at J, with 8 bases between the two ends. This CDR3 comprises 15 residues. Germline assignment: CDR1 LGHNA and CDR2 YSLEER. This CDR3 is CASSQDLGDTGELFF. For the CDR3, the DNA is TGCGCCAGCAGCCAAGATCTGGGAGACACCGGGGAGCTGTTTTTT.

This chain connects TRBV6-2 or TRBV6-3 to TRBJ1-5, with D maybe TRBD1 (6 bases). CDR1 and CDR2 (germline): MNHEY, SVGEGT. The CDR3 covers 16 residues. V lost 0 bases to trimming and J lost 2 bases, with 11 bases between them. CDR3 nucleotides: TGTGCCAGCAGTTACTCGAGGGGGTTCGGCAATCAGCCCCAGCATTTT. It encodes CASSYSRGFGNQPQHF.

This clone has a single count. The chain couples TRBV10-1 to TRBJ1-3, with 8 bases that match TRBD1. Germline CDR1 reads WNHNN; CDR2 reads SYGVQD (reference sequence). The CDR3 totals 12 residues. V dropped 10 bases and J dropped 4; count of bases not matched to a gene: 3. The chain's CDR3 is CAMTGDGNTIYF. The CDR3 DNA reads TGCGCCATGACAGGGGACGGAAACACCATATATTTT.

The genes are TRBV6-2 or TRBV6-3 and TRBJ1-2; D is possibly TRBD1 (6 bases). Germline CDR1 and CDR2: MNHEY and SVGEGT. V lost 4 bases and J lost 4, with 7 bases in between. This CDR3 has 12 amino acids. The CDR3 spells CASSSTGYGYTF. Written as DNA, the CDR3 is TGTGCCAGCAGTTCGACAGGCTATGGCTACACCTTC.

The chain recombines TRBV5-1 with TRBJ2-2, with 8 bases matching TRBD2. The CDR3 totals 15 residues. Trimming at V came to 4 bases and at J to 4 bases, leaving 6 bases not matched to a gene. Germline lookup yields CDR1 SGHRS and CDR2 YFSETQ. The DNA of the CDR3 is TGCGCCAGCAGCCCGACTCTAGCGGGCACCGGGGAGCTGTTTTTT. Amino acids: CASSPTLAGTGELFF.

The chain couples TRBV7-9 to TRBJ2-1, with TRBD2 identical over 8 bases. This CDR3 is built from 16 residues. Germline CDR1 is SEHNR and CDR2 is FQNEAQ (reference sequence). Unmatched junction bases numbered 5, after V lost 4 bases and J lost 0 bases. CDR3 loop: CASSSSGTSSYNEQFF. CDR3 bases: TGTGCCAGCAGCTCCTCCGGGACTAGCTCCTACAATGAGCAGTTCTTC.

This clone was seen only a few times. The chain has TRBV28 and TRBJ1-2; TRBD1 matches 7 bases. Germline assignment: CDR1 MDHEN and CDR2 SYDVKM. This CDR3 spans 15 amino acids. The V segment lost 6 bases and the J segment 8 bases; nucleotides outside the gene matches: 15. The CDR3 spells CASSPRGRTLWGYTF. The DNA of the CDR3 is TGTGCCAGCAGCCCAAGGGGGCGAACCTTGTGGGGCTACACCTTC.